This is a list of T cell receptor beta chains from one sample in a study of vaccination and CD4 T cells after COVID-19. For these receptors, no antigen is known. MiXCR was run by TCRdb on the PCR reads, yielding one entry per CDR3 protein. The table has 9,500 to 15,000 distinct CDR3 sequences, approximately 50% seen once. The specimen was CD4+ T cells from blood, cultured in vitro. The receptors were gathered from a human donor who had recovered from COVID-19. The CDR3 runs from the conserved cysteine through the conserved F or W. The D gene is left open where the match is weak. Only part of the rows carry a size: once, few, many, or a class if the clone is expanded.

j_call | v_call | d_call | clone_size | cdr3_nt | cdr3_aa
TRBJ2-1 | TRBV7-8 | - | - | TGTGCCAGCAGCTTAGGTCAGACTGAGCAGTTCTTC | CASSLGQTEQFF
TRBJ2-3 | TRBV7-6 | TRBD2 | once | TGTGCCAGCAGCCGGGCCCTAGCGGGGGCGACAGATACGCAGTATTTT | CASSRALAGATDTQYF
TRBJ2-1 | TRBV25-1 | - | - | TGTGCCAGCAGATCGATAAATGAGCAGTTCTTC | CASRSINEQFF
TRBJ2-1 | TRBV3-1 | TRBD1 | once | TGTGCCAGCAAACCGGGACAGGGCTCCTACAATGAGCAGTTCTTC | CASKPGQGSYNEQFF
TRBJ1-3 | TRBV15 | - | few | TGTGCCACCAGCAGAGATCCAGGGGCTAGCTCTGGAAACACCATATATTTT | CATSRDPGASSGNTIYF
TRBJ1-2 | TRBV30 | - | - | TGTGCCTGGAGTCAGTCGGGGAGGTATGGCTACACCTTC | CAWSQSGRYGYTF
TRBJ2-1 | TRBV6-1 | TRBD2 | - | TGTGCCAGCAGGCCCCTAGCGGGGGGGGGCAATGAGCAGTTCTTC | CASRPLAGGGNEQFF
TRBJ1-5 | TRBV2 | - | once | TGTGCCAGCAGCGGGGGACTGGGGGCTCAGCCCCAGCATTTT | CASSGGLGAQPQHF
TRBJ2-5 | TRBV5-1 | TRBD2 | - | TGCGCCAGCAGCCCCCAAGGACTAGCGGGAGAAGAGACCCAGTACTTC | CASSPQGLAGEETQYF
TRBJ2-7 | TRBV27 | - | medium-sized | TGTGCCAGCAGTTTAGCACTCCGGGACATCTCCTACGAGCAGTACTTC | CASSLALRDISYEQYF
TRBJ2-2 | TRBV6-1 | - | - | TGTGCCAGCAGTGAAGCAGTAAGAGTGGCCGGGGAGCTGTTTTTT | CASSEAVRVAGELFF
TRBJ1-2 | TRBV19 | - | - | TGTGCCAGTAGGGTGGGGGACCTTAACTATGGCTACACCTTC | CASRVGDLNYGYTF
TRBJ2-7 | TRBV6-5 | - | - | TGTGCCAGCAGTTACAGCACAGGGGGGGCCTACGAGCAGTACTTC | CASSYSTGGAYEQYF
TRBJ1-5 | TRBV7-9 | - | - | TGTGCCAGCAGCTTAGTATCAGAGCCCCAGCATTTT | CASSLVSEPQHF
TRBJ2-3 | TRBV5-4 | - | - | TGTGCCAGCAGCCTAACGACGACCACAGATACGCAGTATTTT | CASSLTTTTDTQYF
TRBJ1-2 | TRBV6-2/TRBV6-3 | TRBD1 | - | TGTGCCAGCAGTCCGGGACAGGGAAATGGCTACACCTTC | CASSPGQGNGYTF
TRBJ1-2 | TRBV11-2 | TRBD1 | - | TGCGCCAGCAGCCAACACCGGGACAGGGCTACCCCGGACTATGGCTACACCTTC | CASSQHRDRATPDYGYTF
TRBJ2-3 | TRBV7-2 | - | - | TGTGCCAGCAGCTTAATAAGCGGGCCGTTCACAGATACGCAGTATTTT | CASSLISGPFTDTQYF
TRBJ2-7 | TRBV20-1 | TRBD2 | few | TGCAGTGCCCGACCACTAGCGGGAGGCCACTACGAGCAGTACTTC | CSARPLAGGHYEQYF
TRBJ2-5 | TRBV5-4 | TRBD1 | - | TGTGCCAGCAGCTTTCCGGGACAGGGGGCTTTGGAGACCCAGTACTTC | CASSFPGQGALETQYF
TRBJ1-5 | TRBV2 | TRBD1 | - | TGTGCCAGCAGCCGAACAGGGGGCGAGAATCAGCCCCAGCATTTT | CASSRTGGENQPQHF
TRBJ2-3 | TRBV27 | - | - | TGTGCCAGCAGTTACCAAGGTGGCCCTGCCGCAGATACGCAGTATTTT | CASSYQGGPAADTQYF
TRBJ2-1 | TRBV19 | TRBD2 | - | TGTGCCAGTAAGGCTGTGGGGGGGAGTGGTGAGCAGTTCTTC | CASKAVGGSGEQFF
TRBJ1-5 | TRBV28 | TRBD1 | few | TGTGCCAGCAGTTCTACAGGGGTTTGGAATCAGCCCCAGCATTTT | CASSSTGVWNQPQHF
TRBJ1-5 | TRBV28 | - | - | TGTGCCAGCAGTCCCCCACTTTTCAGGGCGGCCTCAGGGCAGCCCCAGCATTTT | CASSPPLFRAASGQPQHF
TRBJ2-2 | TRBV7-3 | TRBD2 | few | TGTGCCAGCAGCCAGCGGGGTGGCCGGTACGGGGAGCTGTTTTTT | CASSQRGGRYGELFF